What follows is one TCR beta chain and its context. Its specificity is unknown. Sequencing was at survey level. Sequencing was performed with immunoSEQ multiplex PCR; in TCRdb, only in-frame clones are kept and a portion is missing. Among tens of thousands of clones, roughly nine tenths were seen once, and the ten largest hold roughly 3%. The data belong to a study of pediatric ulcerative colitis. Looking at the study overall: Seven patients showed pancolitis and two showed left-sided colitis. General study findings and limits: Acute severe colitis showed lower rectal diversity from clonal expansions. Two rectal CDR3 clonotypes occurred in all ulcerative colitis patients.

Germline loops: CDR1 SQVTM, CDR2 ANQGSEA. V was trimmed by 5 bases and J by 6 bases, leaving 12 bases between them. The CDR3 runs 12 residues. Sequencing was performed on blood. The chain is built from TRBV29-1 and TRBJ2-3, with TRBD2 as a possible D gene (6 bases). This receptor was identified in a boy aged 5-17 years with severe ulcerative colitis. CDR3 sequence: CSVTGGRDTQYF. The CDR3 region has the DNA TGCAGCGTTACTGGGGGGAGGGATACGCAGTATTTT.